A selection of T cell receptor beta chains follows, all from one sample in a study of blood T cell repertoires in COVID-19. Sequencing was performed with immunoSEQ multiplex PCR; in TCRdb, only in-frame clones are kept and a portion is missing. The repertoire consists of about 210,000 clones, with 81% occurring once and the leading ten covering more than 8.5%. The sequencing sample was made of PBMCs or T cells enriched from blood (not recorded which). The origin of the receptors is a woman between 45 and 60 years old with acute COVID-19. CDR3s include the opening cysteine and the closing phenylalanine or tryptophan. Each record gives: V gene, clone size, D gene, J gene, CDR3 protein, CDR3 DNA. The D gene is left open where the match is weak. Not all rows give a size; the values are once, few, many and, for expanded clones, a class.

TRBV10-1	.	.	TRBJ1-6	CASSDRAKSSYNSPLHF	TGCGCCAGCAGTGACAGGGCAAAATCCAGTTATAATTCACCCCTCCACTTT
TRBV19	.	TRBD2	TRBJ2-1	CASSFLAGEDNEQFF	TGTGCCAGTAGTTTTCTAGCGGGAGAAGACAATGAGCAGTTCTTC
TRBV27	.	TRBD1	TRBJ2-1	CASSLSGTGRFDEQFF	TGTGCCAGCAGTTTATCCGGGACAGGGCGTTTCGATGAGCAGTTCTTC
TRBV29-1	.	.	TRBJ2-1	CSHWAGSSYNEQFF	TGCAGCCACTGGGCCGGGAGCTCCTACAATGAGCAGTTCTTC
TRBV30	.	TRBD2	TRBJ2-5	CAWSRTSGMETQYF	TGTGCCTGGAGCCGGACTAGCGGAATGGAGACCCAGTACTTC
TRBV7-2	.	.	TRBJ2-7	CASREPSSYEQYF	TGTGCCAGCAGGGAGCCCAGCTCCTACGAGCAGTACTTC
TRBV11-2	.	.	TRBJ1-4	CASSLDIGGANEKLFF	TGTGCCAGCAGCTTAGATATCGGGGGGGCTAATGAAAAACTGTTTTTT
TRBV12-3/TRBV12-4	.	.	TRBJ2-2	CASSLRGTGELFF	TGTGCCAGCAGTCTCCGGGGGACCGGGGAGCTGTTTTTT
TRBV7-2	once	.	TRBJ2-1	CASSPRDFYNEQFF	TGTGCCAGCAGCCCCCGGGACTTCTACAATGAGCAGTTCTTC
TRBV3-1/TRBV3-2	once	.	TRBJ2-7	CASSHTYRAPSYEQYF	TGTGCCAGCAGCCACACCTACAGGGCCCCCTCCTACGAGCAGTACTTC
TRBV6-5	.	.	TRBJ1-1	CASSLDGNTEAFF	TGTGCCAGCAGCCTAGATGGGAACACTGAAGCTTTCTTT
TRBV7-9	.	.	TRBJ1-1	CASSPAETRNTEAFF	TGTGCCAGCAGCCCCGCAGAAACACGGAACACTGAAGCTTTCTTT
TRBV6-4	.	.	TRBJ1-5	CASSLGADGVSNQPQHF	TGTGCCAGCAGTCTAGGGGCGGATGGGGTTAGCAATCAGCCCCAGCATTTT
TRBV28	.	.	TRBJ1-2	CASSLSGGNYGYTF	TGTGCCAGCAGTTTATCAGGAGGTAACTATGGCTACACCTTC
TRBV7-3	.	TRBD2	TRBJ2-5	CASSYTSGIATQYF	TGTGCCAGCAGCTACACTAGCGGGATTGCGACCCAGTACTTC
TRBV15	.	TRBD1	TRBJ1-4	CATSSPQGGREKLFF	TGTGCCACCAGCAGCCCCCAGGGGGGTAGGGAAAAACTGTTTTTT
TRBV3-1/TRBV3-2	.	.	TRBJ2-3	CASRAGADTQYF	TGTGCCAGCCGGGCCGGGGCAGATACGCAGTATTTT
TRBV27	.	TRBD2	TRBJ2-5	CASSSAELAGGRETQYF	TGTGCCAGCAGTTCCGCCGAACTAGCGGGGGGGCGGGAGACCCAGTACTTC
TRBV28	.	TRBD2	TRBJ2-5	CASNDIGGRVQETQYF	TGTGCCAGCAACGATATAGGCGGGAGGGTCCAAGAGACCCAGTACTTC